The sample holds a few counts of the clone carrying this T cell receptor (beta chain). Its matching antigen is unknown. CDR3 length equals 15 residues. Germline loops: CDR1 SGHRS, CDR2 YFSETQ. Trimming removed 4 bases at V and 2 bases at J, with 15 bases between. Together with a sample-barcoded 5' primer, a J-beta primer mix was included in a second PCR lasting about 7 to 12 cycles. Unique molecular identifiers of 12 random nucleotides labeled each cDNA. TCRdb reprocessed the 5' RACE reads via MiXCR and lists one record per CDR3 protein. The profile covers 920,000 or so distinct CDR3 sequences, with 35% to 55% appearing a single time and approximately 19% taken by the ten largest. The record originates from a study of blood T cells in healthy people across ages. Study results and limitations: Unsorted PBMCs ruled out conclusive naive versus antigen-experienced comparison. Getting older went along with TCR beta diversity per million T cells dropping roughly linearly.

This sequence was found in a woman aged 55-70 years in good health. The chain has TRBV5-1 and TRBJ1-2, with D perhaps TRBD1 (5 bases). Sequences were obtained from blood. The CDR3 protein is CASSRDLGVNYGYTF. CDR3 bases: TGCGCCAGCAGCCGCGATCTGGGGGTAAACTATGGCTACACCTTC. Supplemented by reference TRBV5-1 and TRBJ1-2, the full variable domain reads KAGVTQTPRYLIKTRGQQVTLSCSPISGHRSVSWYQQTPGQGLQFLFEYFSETQRNKGNFPGRFSGRQFSNSRSEMNVSTLELGDSALYLCASSRDLGVNYGYTFGSGTRLTVV.